One sample yielded the 2 T cell receptor beta chains listed below, sequenced in a study of shared T cell receptors in the human thymus. Method: immunoSEQ multiplex PCR; TCRdb's copy keeps in-frame clones and lacks some. The sample lists some 760,000 clones, roughly 85% seen once, with over 0.008% in the top ten. This sample was also put to use in a study of human thymus T cells.

Source material: thymocytes. Receptor source: a girl under three years old with a congenital heart defect.

V gene TRBV19 combines with J gene TRBJ2-7; the match to TRBD1 covers 9 bases. Trimming took 7 bases from V and 3 from J; bases not matched to a gene: 4. The CDR3 sequence is 13 residues long. Germline V gene sequence: CDR1 LNHDA, CDR2 SQIVND (reference sequence). The chain's CDR3 is CASKRTGDYEQYF. The CDR3 nucleotides read TGTGCCAGTAAAAGGACAGGGGACTACGAGCAGTACTTC.

The rearrangement links TRBV5-1 to TRBJ2-7; maybe TRBD2 (5 bases). Germline V gives CDR1 SGHRS, CDR2 YFSETQ. V was pared by 4 bases and J by 2 bases, with 16 bases between. This CDR3 has 15 amino acids. CDR3 sequence: CASSGEGPFTYEQYF. The CDR3 region has the DNA TGCGCCAGCAGCGGAGAGGGTCCCTTTACCTACGAGCAGTACTTC.